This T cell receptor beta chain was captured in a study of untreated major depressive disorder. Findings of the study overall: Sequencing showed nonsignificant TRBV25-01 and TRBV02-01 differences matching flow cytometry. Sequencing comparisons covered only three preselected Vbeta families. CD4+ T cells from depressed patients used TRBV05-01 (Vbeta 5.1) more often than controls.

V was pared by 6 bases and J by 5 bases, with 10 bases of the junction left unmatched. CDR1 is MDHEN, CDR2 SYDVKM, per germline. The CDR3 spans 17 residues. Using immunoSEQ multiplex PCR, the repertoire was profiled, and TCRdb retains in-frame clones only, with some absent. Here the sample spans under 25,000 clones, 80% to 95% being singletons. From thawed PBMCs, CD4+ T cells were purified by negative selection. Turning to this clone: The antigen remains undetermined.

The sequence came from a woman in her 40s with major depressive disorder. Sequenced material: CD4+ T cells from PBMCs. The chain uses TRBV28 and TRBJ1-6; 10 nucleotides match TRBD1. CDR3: CASSLGTGARHNSPLHF. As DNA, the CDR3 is TGTGCCAGCAGCCTAGGGACAGGGGCGAGACATAATTCACCCCTCCACTTT.